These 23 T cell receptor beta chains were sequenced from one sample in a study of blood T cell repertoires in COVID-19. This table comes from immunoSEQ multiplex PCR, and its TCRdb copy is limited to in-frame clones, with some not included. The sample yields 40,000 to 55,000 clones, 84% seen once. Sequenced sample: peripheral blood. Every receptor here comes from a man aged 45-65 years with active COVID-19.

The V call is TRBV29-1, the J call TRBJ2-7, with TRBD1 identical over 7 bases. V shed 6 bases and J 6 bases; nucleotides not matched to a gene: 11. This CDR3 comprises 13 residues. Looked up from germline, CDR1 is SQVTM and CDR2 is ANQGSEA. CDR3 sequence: CSVETGIGGEQYF. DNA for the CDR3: TGCAGCGTAGAGACAGGGATAGGCGGCGAGCAGTACTTC.

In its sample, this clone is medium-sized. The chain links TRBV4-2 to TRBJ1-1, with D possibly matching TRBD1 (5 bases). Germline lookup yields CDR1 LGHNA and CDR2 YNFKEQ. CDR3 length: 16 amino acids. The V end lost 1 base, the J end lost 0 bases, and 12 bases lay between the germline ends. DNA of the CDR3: TGTGCCAGCAGCCAAGTAGCAGGGTCCATGAACACTGAAGCTTTCTTT. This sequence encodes CASSQVAGSMNTEAFF.

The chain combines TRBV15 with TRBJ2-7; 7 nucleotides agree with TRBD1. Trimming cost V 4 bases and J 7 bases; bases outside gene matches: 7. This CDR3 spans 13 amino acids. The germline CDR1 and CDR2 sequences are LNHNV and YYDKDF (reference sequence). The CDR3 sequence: CATSTGGSWEQYF. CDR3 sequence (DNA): TGTGCCACCAGCACAGGGGGATCTTGGGAGCAGTACTTC.

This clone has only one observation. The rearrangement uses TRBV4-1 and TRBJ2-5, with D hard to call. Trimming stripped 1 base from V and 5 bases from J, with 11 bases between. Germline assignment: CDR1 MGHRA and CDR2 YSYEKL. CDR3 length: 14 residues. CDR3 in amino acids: CASSQAPRQETQYF. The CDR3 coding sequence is TGCGCCAGCAGCCAAGCTCCCCGTCAGGAGACCCAGTACTTC.

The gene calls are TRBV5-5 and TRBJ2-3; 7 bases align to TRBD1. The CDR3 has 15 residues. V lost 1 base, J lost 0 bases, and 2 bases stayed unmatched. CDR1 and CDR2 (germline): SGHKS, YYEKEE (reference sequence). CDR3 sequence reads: CASSLRGPSTDTQYF. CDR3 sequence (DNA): TGTGCCAGCAGCTTGAGGGGGCCCAGCACAGATACGCAGTATTTT.

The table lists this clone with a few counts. Here the CDR3 reads CASSYGLSNYGYTF. CDR3 DNA sequence: TGTGCCAGCAGCTACGGACTATCCAACTATGGCTACACCTTC. The chain combines TRBV5-6 with TRBJ1-2, with no clear D. Trimming removed 3 bases from V and 2 bases from J, with 11 bases in between. Germline CDR1 is SGHDT and CDR2 is YYEEEE. The CDR3 covers 14 residues.

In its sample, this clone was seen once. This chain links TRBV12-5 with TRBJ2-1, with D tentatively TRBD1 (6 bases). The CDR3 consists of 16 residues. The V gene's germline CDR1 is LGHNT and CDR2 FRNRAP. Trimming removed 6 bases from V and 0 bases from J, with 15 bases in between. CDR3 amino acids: CASGITGLSSYNEQFF. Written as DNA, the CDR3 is TGTGCTAGTGGGATAACAGGGTTAAGCTCCTACAATGAGCAGTTCTTC.

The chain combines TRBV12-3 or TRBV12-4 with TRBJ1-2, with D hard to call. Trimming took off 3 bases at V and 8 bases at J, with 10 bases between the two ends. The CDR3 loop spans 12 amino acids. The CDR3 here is CASSFAKQGYTF. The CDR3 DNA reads TGTGCCAGCAGTTTCGCCAAACAGGGCTACACCTTC.

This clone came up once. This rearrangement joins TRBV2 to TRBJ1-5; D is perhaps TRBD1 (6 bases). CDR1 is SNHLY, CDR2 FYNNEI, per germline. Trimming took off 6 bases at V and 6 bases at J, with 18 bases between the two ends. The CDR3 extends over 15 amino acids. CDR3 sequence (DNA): TGTGCCAGCAGGGCCTATAGACAGGCCTCTCAGCCCCAGCATTTT. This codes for CASRAYRQASQPQHF.

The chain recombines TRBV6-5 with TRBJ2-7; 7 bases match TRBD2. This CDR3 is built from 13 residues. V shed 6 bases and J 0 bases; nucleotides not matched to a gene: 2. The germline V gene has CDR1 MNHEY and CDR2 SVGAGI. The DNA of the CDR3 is TGTGCCAGCAGAGGGACTATCTCCTACGAGCAGTACTTC. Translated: CASRGTISYEQYF.

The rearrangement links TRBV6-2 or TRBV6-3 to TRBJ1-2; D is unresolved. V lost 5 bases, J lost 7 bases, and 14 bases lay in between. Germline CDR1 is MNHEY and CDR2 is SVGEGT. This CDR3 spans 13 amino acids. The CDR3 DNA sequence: TGTGCCAGCAGTCTCTACCAGGTTCCTGGCTACACCTTC. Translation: CASSLYQVPGYTF.

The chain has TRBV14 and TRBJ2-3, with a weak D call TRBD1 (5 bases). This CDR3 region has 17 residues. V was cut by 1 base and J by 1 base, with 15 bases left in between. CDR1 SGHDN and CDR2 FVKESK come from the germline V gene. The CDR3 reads CASSQGTGEAGTDTQYF. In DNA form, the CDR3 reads TGTGCCAGCAGCCAAGGTACAGGTGAGGCCGGCACAGATACGCAGTATTTT. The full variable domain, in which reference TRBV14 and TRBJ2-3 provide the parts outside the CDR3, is EAGVTQFPSHSVIEKGQTVTLRCDPISGHDNLYWYRRVMGKEIKFLLHFVKESKQDESGMPNNRFLAERTGGTYSTLKVQPAELEDSGVYFCASSQGTGEAGTDTQYFGPGTRLTVL.

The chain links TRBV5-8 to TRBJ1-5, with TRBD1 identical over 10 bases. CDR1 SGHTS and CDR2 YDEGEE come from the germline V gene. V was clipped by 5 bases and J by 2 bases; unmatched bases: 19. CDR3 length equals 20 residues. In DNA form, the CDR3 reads TGTGCCAGCAGAGATCGTCCGGGACAGGGGTCCCCTAAGGGCAATCAGCCCCAGCATTTT. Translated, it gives CASRDRPGQGSPKGNQPQHF.

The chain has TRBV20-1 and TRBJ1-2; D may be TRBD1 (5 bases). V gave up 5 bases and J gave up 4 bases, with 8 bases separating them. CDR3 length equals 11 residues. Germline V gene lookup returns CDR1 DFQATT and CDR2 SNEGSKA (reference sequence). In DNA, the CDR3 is TGCAGTGCTTCAGGGTTCTATGGCTACACCTTC. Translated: CSASGFYGYTF.

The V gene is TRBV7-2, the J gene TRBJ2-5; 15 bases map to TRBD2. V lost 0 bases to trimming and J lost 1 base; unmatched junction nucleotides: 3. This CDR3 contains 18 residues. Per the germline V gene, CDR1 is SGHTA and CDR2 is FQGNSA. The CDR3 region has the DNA TGTGCCAGCAGCTTAGCGGGACTAGCGGGGGGCACCCAAGAGACCCAGTACTTC. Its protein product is CASSLAGLAGGTQETQYF.

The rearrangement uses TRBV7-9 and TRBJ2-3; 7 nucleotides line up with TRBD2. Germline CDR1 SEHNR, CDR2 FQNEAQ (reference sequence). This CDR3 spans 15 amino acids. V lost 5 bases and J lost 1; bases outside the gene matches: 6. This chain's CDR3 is CASSAGSGGTDTQYF. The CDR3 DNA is TGTGCCAGCAGCGCCGGCAGCGGGGGCACAGATACGCAGTATTTT.

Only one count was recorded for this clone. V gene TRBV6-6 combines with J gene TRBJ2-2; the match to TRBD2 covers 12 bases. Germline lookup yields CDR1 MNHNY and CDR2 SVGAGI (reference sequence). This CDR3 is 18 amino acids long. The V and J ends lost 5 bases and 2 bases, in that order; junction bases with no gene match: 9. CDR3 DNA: TGTGCCAGCAGTCGACTAGCGGGGGTCACGGTCAACACCGGGGAGCTGTTTTTT. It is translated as CASSRLAGVTVNTGELFF.

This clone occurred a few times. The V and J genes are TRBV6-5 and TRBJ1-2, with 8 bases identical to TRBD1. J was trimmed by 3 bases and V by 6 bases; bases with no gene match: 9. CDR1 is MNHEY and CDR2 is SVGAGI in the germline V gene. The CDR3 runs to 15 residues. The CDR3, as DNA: TGTGCCAGCAGAAAAGGACCGACAGGGGACTATGGCTACACCTTC. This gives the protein CASRKGPTGDYGYTF.

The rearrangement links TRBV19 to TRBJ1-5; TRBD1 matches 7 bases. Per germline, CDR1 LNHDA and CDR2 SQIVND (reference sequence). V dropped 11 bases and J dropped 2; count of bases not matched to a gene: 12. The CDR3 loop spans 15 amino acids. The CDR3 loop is CASRGLTGRNQPQHF. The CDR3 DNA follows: TGTGCCTCAAGAGGTCTGACAGGGCGCAATCAGCCCCAGCATTTT.

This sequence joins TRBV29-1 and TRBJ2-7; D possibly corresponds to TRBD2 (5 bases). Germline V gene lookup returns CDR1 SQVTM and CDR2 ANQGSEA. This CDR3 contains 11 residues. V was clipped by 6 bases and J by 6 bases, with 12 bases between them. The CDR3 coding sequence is TGCAGCGTGGAGGCGAGAGCCGAGCAGTACTTC. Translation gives CSVEARAEQYF.

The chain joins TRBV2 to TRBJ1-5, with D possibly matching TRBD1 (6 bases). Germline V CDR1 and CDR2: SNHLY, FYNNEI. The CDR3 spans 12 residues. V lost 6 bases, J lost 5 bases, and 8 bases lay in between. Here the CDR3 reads CASRGTYQPQHF. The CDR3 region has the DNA TGTGCCAGCAGAGGGACATATCAGCCCCAGCATTTT.

The CDR3 nucleotides are TGTGCCAGCGGCGGACAGGGGGGAGGCTACACCTTC. It yields the protein CASGGQGGGYTF. The genes are TRBV14 and TRBJ1-2; 10 positions agree with TRBD1. CDR3 length: 12 residues. CDR1 is SGHDN and CDR2 is FVKESK in the germline V gene. Trimming took 8 bases from V and 8 from J; bases not matched to a gene: 5.

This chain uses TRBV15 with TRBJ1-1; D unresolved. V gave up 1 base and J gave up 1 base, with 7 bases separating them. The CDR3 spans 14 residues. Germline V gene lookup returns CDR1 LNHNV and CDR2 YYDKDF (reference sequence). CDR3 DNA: TGTGCCACCAGCAGAGTGGCGGGGAACACTGAAGCTTTCTTT. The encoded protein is CATSRVAGNTEAFF.